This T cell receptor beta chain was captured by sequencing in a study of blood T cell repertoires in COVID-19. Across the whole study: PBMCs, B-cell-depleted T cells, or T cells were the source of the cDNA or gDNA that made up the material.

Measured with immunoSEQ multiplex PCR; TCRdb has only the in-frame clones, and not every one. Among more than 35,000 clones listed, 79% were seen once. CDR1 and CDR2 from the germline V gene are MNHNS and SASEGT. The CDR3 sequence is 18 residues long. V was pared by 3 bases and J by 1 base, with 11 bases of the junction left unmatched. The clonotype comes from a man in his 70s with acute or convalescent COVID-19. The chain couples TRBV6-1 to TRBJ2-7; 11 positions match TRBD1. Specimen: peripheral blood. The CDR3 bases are TGTGCCAGCAGTGAGCGGATTTCTGGACAGGGGGCATCCTACGAGCAGTACTTC. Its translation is CASSERISGQGASYEQYF.